This paragraph covers one TCR beta chain sequence. Its matching antigen is unknown. Molecular barcoding with unique molecular identifiers was used for the TCRbeta library. TCRdb re-called the PCR reads with MiXCR, one entry per CDR3 protein. The table lists about 16,000 distinct CDR3 sequences, around 8% of them singletons. The entry originates in a study of T-cell reconstitution after alpha-beta-depleted transplantation in children. The CDR3 covers 15 residues. J was trimmed by 5 bases and V by 1 base; bases with no gene match: 3. Notes on the study in general: It was newly produced T cells that mostly accounted for T-cell counts and diversity one year after transplant. Recipient T cells and thymic progenitors that survived gave rise to the high TCRbeta diversity observed at day 60 in some patients. It was reported that alpha-beta T cells came from several hundred expanded graft clones (about two months after transplant).

This chain uses TRBV23-1 with TRBJ1-1; 11 nucleotides align to TRBD1. TRBV23-1 is an ORF, and what it does is uncertain. This specimen was PBMCs, mostly from graft donor cells, taken 60 days after TCRalphabeta/CD19-depleted stem cell transplant. This sequence originates from a boy under two years old who had a stem cell transplant for Wiskott-Aldrich syndrome, so the T cells may come from the graft donor. The CDR3 region is CASSQWDRGKTEAFF. CDR3 coding DNA: TGCGCCAGCAGTCAATGGGACAGGGGGAAGACTGAAGCTTTCTTT.